The 10 T cell receptor beta chains below were found in one sample sequenced in a study of blood T cells in healthy people across ages (dated by TCRdb to between 2014 and 2017). Library generation was performed with 5' RACE. For sequencing, an Illumina HiSeq 2500 was employed. A second PCR of about 7 to 12 cycles was run with a J-beta primer mix and a sample-barcoded 5' primer. The raw public data were reprocessed by TCRdb itself: fastp quality trimming at Q25, MiXCR clonotype calling, in-frame beta chains only. Every CDR3 protein is listed once, alongside the most common genes and DNA of its rows. Within this sample are some 1.5 million distinct CDR3 sequences, with approximately 30% of them counted one time only. The ten most abundant clones make up 7.7% of the sample. Input material: blood. The receptors were gathered from a woman in her twenties or thirties in good health.

Details on this clonotype: This could be a read error, since a much larger clone is one nucleotide away. This rearrangement joins TRBV5-1 to TRBJ2-5; 11 bases are a match to TRBD1. CDR1 SGHRS and CDR2 YFSETQ come from the germline V gene. V lost 3 bases, J lost 8 bases, and 9 bases stayed unmatched. The CDR3 is 15 amino acids. Here the CDR3 reads CASSCGQGASGTQYF. The CDR3 bases are TGCGCCAGCAGCTGCGGACAGGGGGCGAGTGGAACCCAGTACTTC.

This clonotype was seen more than once but under ten times. The chain has TRBV18 and TRBJ2-3; TRBD1 matches 8 bases. Germline V gene sequence: CDR1 KGHSH, CDR2 LQKENI. With V trimmed by 2 bases and J by 6 bases, 4 bases remained unmatched. The CDR3 runs 14 residues. The CDR3 sequence is CASSPWTGLDTQYF. CDR3 nucleotides: TGTGCCAGCTCACCATGGACAGGGCTGGATACGCAGTATTTT.

This clonotype has a handful of counts. This chain links TRBV10-3 with TRBJ1-1; D is uncertain. The CDR3 has 13 amino acids. Deletions cut 2 bases from V and 0 bases from J, with 4 bases between. Germline V gene data show CDR1 as ENHRY and CDR2 as SYGVKD. The CDR3 loop reads CAISEHMNTEAFF. CDR3 bases: TGTGCCATCAGTGAGCATATGAACACTGAAGCTTTCTTT.

The table lists this clonotype with many counts. The rearrangement joins TRBV20-1 to TRBJ2-4; no definite D call. The CDR3 is made up of 13 amino acids. Trimming left V 6 bases short and J 0 bases short, with 9 bases between. Germline-derived CDR1 and CDR2 are DFQATT and SNEGSKA (reference sequence). The CDR3 spells CSARLVAKNIQYF. The CDR3 DNA reads as TGCAGTGCACGCCTGGTAGCCAAAAACATTCAGTACTTC.

This clonotype was seen more than once but under ten times. This rearrangement joins TRBV2 to TRBJ2-1; 7 bases are shared with TRBD1. CDR1 is SNHLY and CDR2 is FYNNEI in the germline V gene. This CDR3 is 13 amino acids long. J gave up 4 bases and V 6 bases, and 3 bases lay outside the gene matches. The CDR3 DNA sequence: TGTGCCAGCAGACAACAGGGGTACAATGAGCAGTTCTTC. Protein sequence: CASRQQGYNEQFF.

This clonotype was seen once. One end of the junction is discordant with germline, which a read error may explain. The chain uses TRBV4-2 and TRBJ1-2, with 7 bases that match TRBD1. The germline V gene has CDR1 LGHNA and CDR2 YNFKEQ. This CDR3 is built from 14 residues. Here the CDR3 DNA reads TGTACCAGCAGCCCACTGGGGGCAGGGGGTGGCTACACCTTC. Amino acids: CTSSPLGAGGGYTF.

The V call is TRBV28, the J call TRBJ1-5; D perhaps matches TRBD1 (6 bases). Germline V lookup: CDR1 MDHEN, CDR2 SYDVKM. Trimming removed 1 base at V and 9 bases at J, with 19 bases between. The CDR3 length is 16 residues. The CDR3 region is CASSLFPGQLPRPQHF. In DNA, the CDR3 is TGTGCCAGCAGTTTATTCCCAGGACAGTTACCTCGGCCCCAGCATTTT.

This chain joins TRBV11-2 and TRBJ1-1; a possible D gene is TRBD1 (5 bases). This CDR3 has 13 amino acids. V lost 3 bases and J 7 bases, leaving 12 bases between the germline ends. Germline lookup yields CDR1 SGHAT and CDR2 FQNNGV. The CDR3 spells CASSLMGRHEAFF. CDR3 DNA sequence: TGTGCCAGCAGCTTGATGGGGCGGCATGAAGCTTTCTTT.

This clonotype was counted a few times. The DNA of the CDR3 is TGTGCCAGCAGTCGAAGTCAGCGGGAGGGCCATGAGCAGTTCTTC. Amino acid sequence: CASSRSQREGHEQFF. V and J are TRBV6-6 and TRBJ2-1; 10 nucleotides agree with TRBD2. This CDR3 is built from 15 residues. With 5 bases clipped from V and 8 bases from J, the junction kept 9 bases outside the gene matches. Germline V gene data show CDR1 as MNHNY and CDR2 as SVGAGI (reference sequence).

This clonotype turned up a few times. The rearrangement links TRBV2 to TRBJ1-2; D is undetermined. CDR3 length: 12 amino acids. The V gene lost 8 bases and the J gene lost 3 bases, with 10 bases spanning the gap. The germline CDR1 and CDR2 sequences are SNHLY and FYNNEI. The CDR3 DNA reads as TGTGCCAGCCACGACGACGACTATGGCTACACCTTC. It encodes CASHDDDYGYTF.